This is a list of T cell receptor beta chains from one sample in a study of blood T cell repertoires in COVID-19. Measured with immunoSEQ multiplex PCR; TCRdb has only the in-frame clones, and not every one. The sample consists of roughly 100,000 clones, roughly 86% of them appearing once. Material: peripheral blood. All receptors come from a man aged 40-50 years with active or convalescent COVID-19. CDR3s include the opening cysteine and the closing phenylalanine or tryptophan. Fields, in order: V gene, clone size, J gene, D gene, CDR3 protein, CDR3 DNA. A D gene is named only where the DNA matches it firmly. The listing skips clone size in some rows; elsewhere it reads once, few, many or a size class.

TRBV2	-	TRBJ2-5	TRBD1	CASSASRQGAETQYF	TGTGCCAGCAGCGCCTCCAGACAGGGGGCAGAGACCCAGTACTTC
TRBV19	-	TRBJ1-5	TRBD1	CASRGPGSGGNQPQHF	TGTGCCAGTAGGGGCCCGGGGTCAGGGGGGAATCAGCCCCAGCATTTT
TRBV7-2	-	TRBJ2-7	TRBD2	CASSPSGGRDEQYF	TGTGCCAGCAGCCCTAGCGGGGGGAGGGACGAGCAGTACTTC
TRBV30	-	TRBJ1-4	-	CAWQAATNEKLFF	TGTGCCTGGCAGGCCGCAACTAATGAAAAACTGTTTTTT
TRBV7-8	-	TRBJ1-5	TRBD1	CASSLEAYRGLGNQPQHF	TGTGCCAGCAGCTTAGAAGCCTACAGGGGGCTCGGGAATCAGCCCCAGCATTTT
TRBV6-5	-	TRBJ1-1	-	CASSPGTEAFF	TGTGCCAGCAGTCCAGGGACTGAAGCTTTCTTT
TRBV6-2/TRBV6-3	-	TRBJ1-2	-	CASSYRGAVDGYTF	TGTGCCAGCAGTTACCGGGGGGCGGTGGATGGCTACACCTTC
TRBV5-6	-	TRBJ2-5	TRBD2	CASRRGLQETQYF	TGTGCCAGCAGACGGGGACTACAAGAGACCCAGTACTTC
TRBV7-9	-	TRBJ2-3	TRBD1	CASSAGQGKEYF	TGTGCCAGCAGCGCGGGACAGGGAAAGGAGTATTTT
TRBV5-1	-	TRBJ2-2	-	CASSDGTSNTGELFF	TGCGCCAGCAGCGATGGGACTTCAAACACCGGGGAGCTGTTTTTT
TRBV19	-	TRBJ1-2	TRBD1	CASSVQTGGSYGYTF	TGTGCCAGTAGTGTACAAACAGGGGGCAGTTATGGCTACACCTTC
TRBV19	-	TRBJ1-3	TRBD1	CASSRTGAEGNTIYF	TGTGCCAGTAGCCGGACAGGGGCAGAAGGAAACACCATATATTTT
TRBV7-9	-	TRBJ1-1	-	CASSLEGVSTEAFF	TGTGCCAGCAGCTTAGAAGGGGTAAGCACTGAAGCTTTCTTT
TRBV6-5	-	TRBJ1-6	TRBD1	CASNLRDRGGSPLHF	TGTGCCAGCAATCTCAGGGACAGGGGGGGATCACCCCTCCACTTT
TRBV3-1/TRBV3-2	few	TRBJ1-2	-	CASRSRDTDYGYTF	TGTGCCAGCAGGAGCCGGGACACAGACTATGGCTACACCTTC
TRBV5-1	-	TRBJ2-3	TRBD2	CASRRTSGGPTDTQYF	TGCGCCAGCAGACGGACTAGCGGGGGACCCACAGATACGCAGTATTTT
TRBV2	-	TRBJ1-1	-	CASSDTEAFF	TGTGCCAGCAGCGACACTGAAGCTTTCTTT
TRBV5-6	-	TRBJ2-2	TRBD2	CASSLGTSWAGELFF	TGTGCCAGCAGCTTGGGGACTAGCTGGGCCGGGGAGCTGTTTTTT
TRBV7-2	-	TRBJ2-3	TRBD2	CASSSSNSGATDTQYF	TGTGCCAGCAGCTCGTCGAATAGCGGGGCCACAGATACGCAGTATTTT
TRBV29-1	once	TRBJ2-2	-	CSVESRAGELFF	TGCAGCGTTGAGAGCAGGGCCGGGGAGCTGTTTTTT
TRBV3-1/TRBV3-2	few	TRBJ2-3	-	CASSRTVTDTQYF	TGTGCCAGCAGTCGGACAGTGACAGATACGCAGTATTTT
TRBV11-2	few	TRBJ2-2	TRBD2	CASSYTTGGTGELFF	TGTGCCAGCAGCTATACTACGGGGGGCACCGGGGAGCTGTTTTTT
TRBV2	-	TRBJ2-7	-	CASSDMGPASYEQYF	TGTGCCAGCAGTGACATGGGGCCGGCGTCCTACGAGCAGTACTTC
TRBV29-1	-	TRBJ1-2	-	CSVEMEVYGYTF	TGCAGCGTTGAGATGGAGGTCTATGGCTACACCTTC
TRBV18	-	TRBJ1-1	-	CASMNLQGGTEAFF	TGTGCCAGCATGAACCTTCAGGGTGGGACTGAAGCTTTCTTT
TRBV18	-	TRBJ1-5	TRBD1	CASSPSPDRAQPQHF	TGTGCCAGCTCACCATCCCCTGACAGGGCTCAGCCCCAGCATTTT
TRBV4-3	-	TRBJ2-2	-	CASSQEGVIVSGELFF	TGCGCCAGCAGCCAAGAAGGGGTTATCGTTTCCGGGGAGCTGTTTTTT
TRBV27	-	TRBJ1-4	-	CASSFLGSTNEKLFF	TGTGCCAGCAGTTTTCTAGGCTCAACTAATGAAAAACTGTTTTTT
TRBV27	-	TRBJ2-5	-	CASSTVGETQYF	TGTGCCAGCAGTACGGTCGGTGAGACCCAGTACTTC
TRBV5-1	-	TRBJ2-1	-	CASSFLEDNEQFF	TGCGCCAGCAGCTTCTTGGAGGACAATGAGCAGTTCTTC
TRBV5-1	-	TRBJ2-7	TRBD2	CASSTSGTSSNEQYF	TGCGCCAGCAGCACCTCCGGGACTAGCTCGAACGAGCAGTACTTC
TRBV30	-	TRBJ1-2	TRBD1	CAWALQGDLNYGYTF	TGTGCCTGGGCCCTTCAGGGGGACTTAAACTATGGCTACACCTTC
TRBV24-1	-	TRBJ2-2	TRBD1	CATSDPGQGWTGELFF	TGTGCCACCAGTGATCCGGGACAGGGGTGGACCGGGGAGCTGTTTTTT
TRBV9	-	TRBJ1-6	-	CASSVAAGDNSPLHF	TGTGCCAGCAGCGTGGCGGCAGGGGATAATTCACCCCTCCACTTT
TRBV5-1	once	TRBJ1-2	-	CASSVGDTSNYGYTF	TGCGCCAGCAGCGTCGGGGACACCTCTAACTATGGCTACACCTTC
TRBV2	-	TRBJ2-7	TRBD2	CASSEGLPYEQYF	TGTGCCAGCAGTGAGGGACTACCCTACGAGCAGTACTTC
TRBV18	-	TRBJ2-3	TRBD1	CASSQDRADTQYF	TGTGCCAGCTCACAAGACAGGGCAGATACGCAGTATTTT
TRBV19	-	TRBJ1-2	-	CASAPIGGVAGYTF	TGTGCCAGCGCCCCCATCGGGGGGGTTGCTGGCTACACCTTC
TRBV3-1/TRBV3-2	few	TRBJ2-7	-	CASSQEGGGTYEQYF	TGTGCCAGCAGCCAAGAAGGTGGAGGAACCTACGAGCAGTACTTC
TRBV18	-	TRBJ2-3	-	CASSNVLGSGTDTQYF	TGTGCCAGCTCTAACGTTCTAGGCAGCGGCACAGATACGCAGTATTTT
TRBV24-1	-	TRBJ1-2	-	CATSDEDSTGYTF	TGTGCCACCAGTGATGAGGACTCAACGGGCTACACCTTC
TRBV19	-	TRBJ1-6	-	CASSTAQGSYNSPLHF	TGTGCCAGTAGTACTGCACAGGGCTCCTATAATTCACCCCTCCACTTT
TRBV7-3	once	TRBJ2-1	TRBD1	CASSPRDRGREQFF	TGTGCCAGCAGCCCCCGGGACAGAGGAAGGGAGCAGTTCTTC
TRBV4-1	-	TRBJ1-4	-	CASTVDSPATNEKLFF	TGCGCCAGCACCGTGGACAGTCCTGCAACTAATGAAAAACTGTTTTTT
TRBV14	-	TRBJ2-1	TRBD1	CASSQRDRPGNEQFF	TGTGCCAGCAGCCAACGGGACAGGCCGGGGAATGAGCAGTTCTTC